Included here is one T cell receptor (beta chain) sequence, with context. This sample stems from a study of blood T cell repertoires in COVID-19. As for the study in general: Samples came from the United States, Italy and Spain, spanning acute and convalescent COVID-19.

Measured with immunoSEQ multiplex PCR; TCRdb has only the in-frame clones, and not every one. The table includes approximately 17,000 clones, around nine tenths detected once. V was shortened by 1 base and J by 5 bases, with 8 bases between the two germline ends. Germline loops: CDR1 SGHTA, CDR2 FQGNSA. The CDR3 is 14 amino acids. The V call is TRBV7-2, the J call TRBJ2-2, with D hard to call. This TCR came from a human donor in a cohort sampled during active COVID-19. Specimen: peripheral blood. The CDR3 loop reads CASSLEARTGELFF. The DNA of the CDR3 is TGTGCCAGCAGCTTAGAGGCTAGAACCGGGGAGCTGTTTTTT.